This T cell receptor (beta chain) was documented in a study of graft-versus-host responses after intestinal transplantation. Assay used: immunoSEQ multiplex PCR; TCRdb lists only in-frame clones, some missing. The sample comprises fewer than 70,000 clones, roughly 89% of which are singletons, and around 7.1% rests with the top ten. This CDR3 has 13 amino acids. The germline gives CDR1 MNHNS, CDR2 SASEGT. The germline V and J ends were trimmed by 11 bases and 1 base, with 11 bases remaining between them. The sequences come from bone marrow, collected almost 750 days after intestinal transplantation. The TCR originated in a human patient who received an intestinal transplant, so some T cells may come from the graft donor. V gene TRBV6-1 combines with J gene TRBJ2-2; D unclear. CDR3 protein: CARLDVNTGELFF. The DNA for the CDR3 is TGTGCCCGCCTAGACGTGAACACCGGGGAGCTGTTTTTT.